This T cell receptor (beta chain) was recorded in a study of control samples from healthy donors and cancer patients. Germline CDR1 SQVTM, CDR2 ANQGSEA. The junction had 0 bases not matched to a gene; V was cut back by 1 base and J by 1 base. There are 13 residues in the CDR3. Concerning this clone: Within the sample, other DNA sequences also encode this same CDR3.

Using immunoSEQ multiplex PCR, the repertoire was profiled, and TCRdb retains in-frame clones only, with some absent. The sample gives 150,000 to 200,000 clones, around 94% of which show up once; around 1.3% is in the top ten. The source of this sequence is a woman younger than 35 in good health. This chain connects TRBV29-1 to TRBJ1-1, with 7 nucleotides matching TRBD1. Sequencing was performed on blood. The CDR3 spells CSVEGTGNTEAFF. As DNA, the CDR3 is TGCAGCGTTGAAGGGACAGGGAACACTGAAGCTTTCTTT.